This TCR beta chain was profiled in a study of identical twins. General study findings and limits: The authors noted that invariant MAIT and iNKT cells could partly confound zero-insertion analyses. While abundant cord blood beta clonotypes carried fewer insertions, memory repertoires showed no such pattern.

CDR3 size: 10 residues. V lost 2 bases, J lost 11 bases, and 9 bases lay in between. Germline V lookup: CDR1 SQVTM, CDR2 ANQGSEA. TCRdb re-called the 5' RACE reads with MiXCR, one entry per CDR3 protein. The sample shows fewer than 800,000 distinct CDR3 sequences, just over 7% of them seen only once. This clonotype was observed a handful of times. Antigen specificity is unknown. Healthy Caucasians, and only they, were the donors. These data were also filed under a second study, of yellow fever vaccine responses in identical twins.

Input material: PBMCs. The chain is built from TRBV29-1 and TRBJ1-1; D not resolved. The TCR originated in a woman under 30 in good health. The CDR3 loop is CSVERGLAFF. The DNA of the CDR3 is TGCAGCGTTGAACGAGGGCTCGCTTTCTTT.